The 9 T cell receptor beta chains reported below all come from one sample, sequenced in a study of blood T cell repertoires in COVID-19. TCRdb's copy holds only in-frame clones and misses some; the assay was immunoSEQ multiplex PCR. Of over 200,000 clones detected, around 75% appear once; the ten largest clones hold 4% to 5.5%. The sample comprised peripheral blood. These receptors all come from a human donor in a cohort sampled during active COVID-19.

CDR3 DNA sequence: TGTGCCACCAGCAGCACGACAGGGGCGATTCAGCCCCAGCATTTT. The encoded protein is CATSSTTGAIQPQHF. This chain joins TRBV15 and TRBJ1-5; 8 nucleotides match TRBD1. The CDR3 totals 15 residues. V dropped 3 bases and J dropped 6; count of bases not matched to a gene: 7. The germline gives CDR1 LNHNV, CDR2 YYDKDF (reference sequence). Supplemented by reference TRBV15 and TRBJ1-5, the full variable domain reads DAMVIQNPRYQVTQFGKPVTLSCSQTLNHNVMYWYQQKSSQAPKLLFHYYDKDFNNEADTPDNFQSRRPNTSFCFLDIRSPGLGDTAMYLCATSSTTGAIQPQHFGDGTRLSIL.

In its sample, this clone was seen a few times. The V gene is TRBV4-2, the J gene TRBJ2-7; no clear D. The germline CDR1 and CDR2 sequences are LGHNA and YNFKEQ. The CDR3 is made up of 15 amino acids. Trimming shortened V by 5 bases and J by 1 base, and 15 bases separated the two germline ends. CDR3 nucleotide sequence: TGTGCCAGCAGCACACGACAAGCCGAATCCTACGAGCAGTACTTC. As protein: CASSTRQAESYEQYF.

CDR3 sequence (DNA): TGCGCCAGCAGCCAAGTTGGGACAGGGGGCGTAGCTTTCTTT. Its protein is CASSQVGTGGVAFF. The chain combines TRBV4-3 with TRBJ1-1; 12 bases map to TRBD1. Trimming took 1 base from V and 10 from J; bases not matched to a gene: 4. This CDR3 region has 14 residues. Germline CDR1 is LGHNA and CDR2 is YSLEER.

V usage is TRBV24-1 and J usage is TRBJ2-5, with TRBD1 matching over 7 bases. In germline, CDR1 is KGHDR, CDR2 SFDVKD. V shed 3 bases and J 0 bases; nucleotides not matched to a gene: 3. The CDR3 length is 15 residues. The CDR3 DNA follows: TGTGCCACCAGTGATCGGGACAGAGACCAAGAGACCCAGTACTTC. Translated, it gives CATSDRDRDQETQYF.

This clone was detected a few times. This sequence joins TRBV7-9 and TRBJ2-2, with 7 bases identical to TRBD1. V was clipped by 5 bases and J by 4 bases; unmatched bases: 10. Per the germline V gene, CDR1 is SEHNR and CDR2 is FQNEAQ (reference sequence). The CDR3 consists of 16 residues. As DNA, the CDR3 is TGTGCCAGCAGCCCTCCAGGGGGAAGGGGCACCGGGGAGCTGTTTTTT. This codes for CASSPPGGRGTGELFF.

V usage is TRBV7-3 and J usage is TRBJ2-2, with D perhaps matching TRBD1 (6 bases). Trimming shortened V by 3 bases and J by 7 bases, and 15 bases separated the two germline ends. Germline V gene data show CDR1 as SGHTA and CDR2 as FQGTGA. The CDR3 loop spans 15 amino acids. The CDR3, as DNA: TGTGCCAGCAGCTTGTCCCGGGACAAGGGCGGGGAGCTGTTTTTT. Protein: CASSLSRDKGGELFF.

CDR3 in DNA: TGCGCCAGCAGCCGACTTACGGGGGTAGGTGAGCAGTTCTTC. It encodes CASSRLTGVGEQFF. The chain has TRBV4-3 and TRBJ2-1; TRBD2 might be the D (6 bases). With 4 bases removed from V and 9 bases from J, the gap between germline ends came to 16 bases. CDR3 size: 14 residues. Germline CDR1 is LGHNA and CDR2 is YSLEER.

The chain is built from TRBV4-3 and TRBJ2-2; TRBD2 is a possible D gene (5 bases). The CDR3 length is 17 residues. Germline CDR1 and CDR2: LGHNA and YSLEER. The V gene lost 0 bases and the J gene lost 0 bases, with 11 bases spanning the gap. DNA of the CDR3: TGCGCCAGCAGCCAAGAAATAACCGGGACGAACACCGGGGAGCTGTTTTTT. Amino acid sequence: CASSQEITGTNTGELFF.

The rearrangement links TRBV9 to TRBJ2-7; D possibly corresponds to TRBD1 (5 bases). Germline V gene sequence: CDR1 SGDLS, CDR2 YYNGEE. The CDR3 length is 15 residues. The germline V and J ends were trimmed by 3 bases and 3 bases, with 16 bases remaining between them. The CDR3 bases are TGTGCCAGCAGCGGCGGACACGAAAAGGTCTACGAGCAGTACTTC. This sequence encodes CASSGGHEKVYEQYF.